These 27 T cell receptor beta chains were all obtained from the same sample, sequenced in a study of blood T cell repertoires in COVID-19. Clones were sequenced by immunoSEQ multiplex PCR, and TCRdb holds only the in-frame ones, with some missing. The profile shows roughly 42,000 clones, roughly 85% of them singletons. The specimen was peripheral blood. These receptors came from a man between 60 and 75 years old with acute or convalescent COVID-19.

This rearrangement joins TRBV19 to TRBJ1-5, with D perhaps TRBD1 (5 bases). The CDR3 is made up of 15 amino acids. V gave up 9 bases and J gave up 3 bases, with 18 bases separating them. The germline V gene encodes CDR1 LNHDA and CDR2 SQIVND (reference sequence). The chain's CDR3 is CASAKGAGLNQPQHF. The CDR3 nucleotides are TGTGCCAGCGCCAAGGGAGCGGGGCTCAATCAGCCCCAGCATTTT.

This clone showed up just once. The CDR3 sequence is CASSHHLAGGIRSTVSEQYF. The CDR3 DNA reads as TGTGCCAGCAGCCACCATCTAGCGGGGGGGATCCGGAGCACGGTTTCCGAGCAGTACTTC. The chain is built from TRBV3-1 (or the pseudogene TRBV3-2) and TRBJ2-7, with 12 bases identical to TRBD2. J was trimmed by 6 bases and V by 3 bases; bases with no gene match: 21. Germline V gives CDR1 LGHDT, CDR2 YNNKEL (reference sequence). The CDR3 is 20 residues long.

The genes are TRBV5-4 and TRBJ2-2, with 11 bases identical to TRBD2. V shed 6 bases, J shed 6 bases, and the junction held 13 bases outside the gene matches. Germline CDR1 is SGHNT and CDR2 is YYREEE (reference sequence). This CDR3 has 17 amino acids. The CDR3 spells CASTYIAGGRFPGELFF. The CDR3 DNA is TGTGCCAGCACCTATATAGCGGGGGGGCGTTTCCCCGGGGAGCTGTTTTTT.

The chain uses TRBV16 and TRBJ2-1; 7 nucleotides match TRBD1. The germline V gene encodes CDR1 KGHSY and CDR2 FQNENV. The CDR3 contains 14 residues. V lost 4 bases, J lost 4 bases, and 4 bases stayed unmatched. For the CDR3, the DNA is TGTGCCAGCAGCCCGTACAGGGGTTACAATGAGCAGTTCTTC. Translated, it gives CASSPYRGYNEQFF.

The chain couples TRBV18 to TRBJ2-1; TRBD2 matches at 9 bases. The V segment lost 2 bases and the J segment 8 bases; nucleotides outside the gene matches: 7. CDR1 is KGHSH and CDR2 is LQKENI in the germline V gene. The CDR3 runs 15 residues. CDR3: CASSPISGGIHEQFF. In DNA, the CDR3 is TGTGCCAGCTCACCAATCAGCGGGGGGATCCATGAGCAGTTCTTC.

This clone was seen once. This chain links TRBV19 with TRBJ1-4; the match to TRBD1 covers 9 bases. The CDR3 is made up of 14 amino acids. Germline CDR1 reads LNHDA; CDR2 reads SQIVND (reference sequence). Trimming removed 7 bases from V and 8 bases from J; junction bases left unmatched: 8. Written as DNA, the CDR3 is TGTGCCAGTACCACGACAGGGGGTAAAGAAAAACTGTTTTTT. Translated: CASTTTGGKEKLFF.

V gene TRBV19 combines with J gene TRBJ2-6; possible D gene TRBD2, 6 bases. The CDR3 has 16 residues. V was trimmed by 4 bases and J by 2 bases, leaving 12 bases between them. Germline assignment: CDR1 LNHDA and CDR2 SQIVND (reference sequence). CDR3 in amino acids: CASSTRRGPGANVLTF. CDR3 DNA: TGTGCCAGTAGTACGAGGAGGGGCCCTGGGGCCAACGTCCTGACTTTC.

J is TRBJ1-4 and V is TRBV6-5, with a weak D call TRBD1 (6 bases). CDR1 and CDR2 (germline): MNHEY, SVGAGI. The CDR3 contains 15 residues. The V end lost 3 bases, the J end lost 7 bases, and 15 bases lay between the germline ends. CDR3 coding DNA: TGTGCCAGCAGTTATAAATGGACAGTTTCTGAAAAACTGTTTTTT. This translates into CASSYKWTVSEKLFF.

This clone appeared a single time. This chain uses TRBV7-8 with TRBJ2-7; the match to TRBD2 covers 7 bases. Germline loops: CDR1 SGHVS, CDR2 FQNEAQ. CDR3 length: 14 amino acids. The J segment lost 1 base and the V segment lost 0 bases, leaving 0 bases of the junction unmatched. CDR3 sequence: CASSLAGGSYEQYF. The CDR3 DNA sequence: TGTGCCAGCAGCTTAGCGGGGGGGTCCTACGAGCAGTACTTC.

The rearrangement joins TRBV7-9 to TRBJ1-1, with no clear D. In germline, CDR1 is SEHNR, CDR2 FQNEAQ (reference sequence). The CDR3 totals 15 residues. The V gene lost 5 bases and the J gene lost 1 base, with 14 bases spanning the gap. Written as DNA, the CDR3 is TGTGCCAGCAGCCCTGCCTCGCGCCCGAACACTGAAGCTTTCTTT. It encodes CASSPASRPNTEAFF.

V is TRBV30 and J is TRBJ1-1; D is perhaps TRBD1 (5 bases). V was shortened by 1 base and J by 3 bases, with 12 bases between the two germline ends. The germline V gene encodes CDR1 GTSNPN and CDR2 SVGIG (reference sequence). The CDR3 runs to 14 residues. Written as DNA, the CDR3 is TGTGCCTGGAGTGGGGCAGGGAGGTACACTGAAGCTTTCTTT. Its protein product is CAWSGAGRYTEAFF.

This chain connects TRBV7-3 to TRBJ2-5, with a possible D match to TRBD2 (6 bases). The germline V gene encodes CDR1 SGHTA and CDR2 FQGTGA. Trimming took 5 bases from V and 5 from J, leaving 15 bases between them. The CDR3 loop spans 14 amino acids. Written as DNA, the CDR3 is TGTGCCAGCAGCCCAAACACGGCGGGGGAGACCCAGTACTTC. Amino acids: CASSPNTAGETQYF. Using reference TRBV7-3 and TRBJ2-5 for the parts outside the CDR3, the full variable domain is GAGVSQTPSNKVTEKGKYVELRCDPISGHTALYWYRQSLGQGPEFLIYFQGTGAADDSGLPNDRFFAVRPEGSVSTLKIQRTERGDSAVYLCASSPNTAGETQYFGPGTRLLVL.

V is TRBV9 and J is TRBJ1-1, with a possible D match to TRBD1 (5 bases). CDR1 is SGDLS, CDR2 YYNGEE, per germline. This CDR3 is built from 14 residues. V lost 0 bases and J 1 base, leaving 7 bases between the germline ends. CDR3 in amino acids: CASSVEGPNTEAFF. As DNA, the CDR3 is TGTGCCAGCAGCGTAGAGGGGCCGAACACTGAAGCTTTCTTT.

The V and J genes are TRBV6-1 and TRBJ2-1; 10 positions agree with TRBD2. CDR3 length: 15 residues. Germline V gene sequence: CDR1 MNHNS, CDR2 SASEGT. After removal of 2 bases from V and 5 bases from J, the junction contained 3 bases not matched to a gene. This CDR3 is CASSEWTSGNNEQFF. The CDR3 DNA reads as TGTGCCAGCAGTGAATGGACTAGCGGTAACAATGAGCAGTTCTTC.

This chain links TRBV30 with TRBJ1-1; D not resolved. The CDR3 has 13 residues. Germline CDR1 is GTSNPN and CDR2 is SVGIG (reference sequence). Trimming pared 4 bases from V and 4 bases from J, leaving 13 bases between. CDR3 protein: CAWMWVWSTEAFF. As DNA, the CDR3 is TGTGCCTGGATGTGGGTGTGGAGCACTGAAGCTTTCTTT.

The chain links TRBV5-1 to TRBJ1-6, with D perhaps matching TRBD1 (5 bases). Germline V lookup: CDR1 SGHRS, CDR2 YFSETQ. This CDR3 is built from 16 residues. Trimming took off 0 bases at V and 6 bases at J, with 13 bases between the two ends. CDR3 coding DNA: TGCGCCAGCAGCTTGGAAGGGGATCCGGTTAATTCACCCCTCCACTTT. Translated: CASSLEGDPVNSPLHF.

The CDR3 loop reads CASSLGGLGTGNGYTF. The CDR3 nucleotides are TGTGCCAGCAGCTTAGGAGGGCTCGGGACAGGGAATGGCTACACCTTC. The chain uses TRBV13 and TRBJ1-2; TRBD1 agrees at 9 bases. There are 16 residues in the CDR3. The junction had 8 bases not matched to a gene; V was cut back by 0 bases and J by 6 bases. From germline, CDR1 is PRHDT and CDR2 FYEKMQ (reference sequence). Full variable domain (rest looked up from reference TRBV13 and TRBJ1-2): AAGVIQSPRHLIKEKRETATLKCYPIPRHDTVYWYQQGPGQDPQFLISFYEKMQSDKGSIPDRFSAQQFSDYHSELNMSSLELGDSALYFCASSLGGLGTGNGYTFGSGTRLTVV.

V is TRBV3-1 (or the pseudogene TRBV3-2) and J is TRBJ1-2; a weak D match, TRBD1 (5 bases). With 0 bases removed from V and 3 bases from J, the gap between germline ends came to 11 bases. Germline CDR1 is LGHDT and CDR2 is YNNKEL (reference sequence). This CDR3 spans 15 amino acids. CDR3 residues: CASSQDGAGYYGYTF. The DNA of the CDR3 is TGTGCCAGCAGCCAAGATGGGGCCGGCTACTATGGCTACACCTTC.

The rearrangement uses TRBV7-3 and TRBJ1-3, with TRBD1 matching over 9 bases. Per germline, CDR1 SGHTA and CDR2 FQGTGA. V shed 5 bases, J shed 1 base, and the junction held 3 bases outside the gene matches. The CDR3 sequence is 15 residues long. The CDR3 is CASSPTGGSGNTIYF. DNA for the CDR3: TGTGCCAGCAGCCCGACAGGGGGATCTGGAAACACCATATATTTT.

CDR3 DNA: TGTGCCAGCAGTCCCCCGACAGGTTCTTCACCCCTCCACTTT. Its translation is CASSPPTGSSPLHF. The rearrangement joins TRBV6-5 to TRBJ1-6; a possible D gene is TRBD1 (6 bases). CDR3 size: 14 residues. Germline CDR1 is MNHEY and CDR2 is SVGAGI. Trimming took 5 bases from V and 9 from J, leaving 14 bases between them.

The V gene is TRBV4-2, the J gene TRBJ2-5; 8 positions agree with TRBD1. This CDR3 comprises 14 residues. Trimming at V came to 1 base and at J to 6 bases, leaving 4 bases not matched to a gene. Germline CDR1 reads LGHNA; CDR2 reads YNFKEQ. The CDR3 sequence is CASSQGTGRKTQYF. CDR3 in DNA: TGTGCCAGCAGCCAAGGGACAGGGAGGAAGACCCAGTACTTC.

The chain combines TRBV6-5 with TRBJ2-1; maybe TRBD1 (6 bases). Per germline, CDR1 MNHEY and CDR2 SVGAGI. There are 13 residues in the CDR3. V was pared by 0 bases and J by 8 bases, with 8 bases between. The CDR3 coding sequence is TGTGCCAGCAGTTACTCAACAGGGTATGAGCAGTTCTTC. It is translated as CASSYSTGYEQFF.

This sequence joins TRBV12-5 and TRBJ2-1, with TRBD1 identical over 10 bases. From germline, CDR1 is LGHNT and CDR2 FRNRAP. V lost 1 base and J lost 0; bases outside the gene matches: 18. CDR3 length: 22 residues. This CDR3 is CASGLARYRGQGINSSYNEQFF. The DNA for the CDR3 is TGTGCTAGTGGTTTGGCTCGGTACAGGGGACAGGGGATAAACAGCTCCTACAATGAGCAGTTCTTC.

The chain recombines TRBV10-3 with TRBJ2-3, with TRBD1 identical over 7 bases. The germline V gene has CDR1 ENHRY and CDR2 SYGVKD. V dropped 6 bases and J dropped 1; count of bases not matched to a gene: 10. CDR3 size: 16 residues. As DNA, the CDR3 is TGTGCCATCAGGAAAGGGGGCATGGGGGGCACAGATACGCAGTATTTT. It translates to CAIRKGGMGGTDTQYF.

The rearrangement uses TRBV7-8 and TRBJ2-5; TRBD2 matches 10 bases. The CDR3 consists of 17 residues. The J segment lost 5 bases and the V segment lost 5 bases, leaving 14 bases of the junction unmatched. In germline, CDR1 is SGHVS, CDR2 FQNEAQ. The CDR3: CASSPRGQAGGVETQYF. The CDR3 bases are TGTGCCAGCAGCCCCCGGGGTCAAGCGGGGGGGGTGGAGACCCAGTACTTC.

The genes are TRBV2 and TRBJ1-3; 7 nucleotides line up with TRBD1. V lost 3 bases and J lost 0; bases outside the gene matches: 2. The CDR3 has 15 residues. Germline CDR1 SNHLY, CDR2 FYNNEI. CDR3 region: CASSEGQSSGNTIYF. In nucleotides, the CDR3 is TGTGCCAGCAGTGAGGGACAGTCCTCTGGAAACACCATATATTTT.

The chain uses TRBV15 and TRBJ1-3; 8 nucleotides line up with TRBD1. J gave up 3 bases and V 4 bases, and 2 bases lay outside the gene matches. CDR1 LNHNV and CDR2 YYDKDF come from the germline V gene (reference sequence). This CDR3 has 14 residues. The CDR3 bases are TGTGCCACCAGCATGGACAGGGTTGGAAACACCATATATTTT. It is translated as CATSMDRVGNTIYF.